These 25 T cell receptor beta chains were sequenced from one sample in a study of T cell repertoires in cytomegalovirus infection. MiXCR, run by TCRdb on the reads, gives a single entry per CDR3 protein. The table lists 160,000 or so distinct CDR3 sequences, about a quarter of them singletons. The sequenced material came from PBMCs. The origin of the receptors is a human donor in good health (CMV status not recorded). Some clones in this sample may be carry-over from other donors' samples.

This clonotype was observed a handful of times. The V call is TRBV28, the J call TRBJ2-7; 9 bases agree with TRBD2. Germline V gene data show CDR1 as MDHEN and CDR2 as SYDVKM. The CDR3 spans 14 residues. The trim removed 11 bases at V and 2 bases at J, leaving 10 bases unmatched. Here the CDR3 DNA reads TGTGCCGCGGGGTTAGCGGGAGCGCCCTACGAGCAGTACTTC. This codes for CAAGLAGAPYEQYF. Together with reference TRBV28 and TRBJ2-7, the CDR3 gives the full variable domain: DVKVTQSSRYLVKRTGEKVFLECVQDMDHENMFWYRQDPGLGLRLIYFSYDVKMKEKGDIPEGYSVSREKKERFSLILESASTNQTSMYLCAAGLAGAPYEQYFGPGTRLTVT.

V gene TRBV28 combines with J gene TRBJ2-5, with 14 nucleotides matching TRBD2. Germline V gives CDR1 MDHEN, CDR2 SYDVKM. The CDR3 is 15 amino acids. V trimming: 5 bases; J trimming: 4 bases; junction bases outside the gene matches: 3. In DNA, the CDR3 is TGTGCCAGCAGTACGGGACTAGCGGGAGCAGAGACCCAGTACTTC. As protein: CASSTGLAGAETQYF.

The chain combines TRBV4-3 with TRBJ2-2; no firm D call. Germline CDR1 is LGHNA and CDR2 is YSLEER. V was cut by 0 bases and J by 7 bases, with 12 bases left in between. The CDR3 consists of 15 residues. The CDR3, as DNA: TGCGCCAGCAGCCAAGATCGCATCAGTATCGGGGAGCTGTTTTTT. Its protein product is CASSQDRISIGELFF.

The chain's CDR3 is CSAIGPATVNEQYF. The CDR3 region has the DNA TGCAGTGCCATTGGGCCAGCGACCGTCAATGAGCAGTACTTC. The chain uses TRBV20-1 and TRBJ2-7; no firm D call. CDR3 length equals 14 residues. From germline, CDR1 is DFQATT and CDR2 SNEGSKA (reference sequence). The V end was cut by 6 bases, the J end by 7 bases, with 22 bases between.

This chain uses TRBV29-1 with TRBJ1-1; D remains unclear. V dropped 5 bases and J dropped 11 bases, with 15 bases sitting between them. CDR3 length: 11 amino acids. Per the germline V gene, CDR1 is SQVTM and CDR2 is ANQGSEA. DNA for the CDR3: TGCAGCGTTCGGCTTTCGGGAGGTGCTTTCTTT. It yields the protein CSVRLSGGAFF.

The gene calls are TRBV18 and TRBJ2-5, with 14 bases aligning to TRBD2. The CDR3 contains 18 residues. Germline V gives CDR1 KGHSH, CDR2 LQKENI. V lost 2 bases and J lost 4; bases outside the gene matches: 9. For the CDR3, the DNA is TGTGCCAGCTCACCAGCCCAGACTAGCGGGGGGGCCGGAGAGACCCAGTACTTC. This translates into CASSPAQTSGGAGETQYF.

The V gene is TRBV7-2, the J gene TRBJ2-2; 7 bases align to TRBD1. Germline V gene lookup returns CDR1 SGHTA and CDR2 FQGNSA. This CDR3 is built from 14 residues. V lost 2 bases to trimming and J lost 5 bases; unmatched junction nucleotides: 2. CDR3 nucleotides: TGTGCCAGCAGCTTAACCAGGGGGACCGGGGAGCTGTTTTTT. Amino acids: CASSLTRGTGELFF.

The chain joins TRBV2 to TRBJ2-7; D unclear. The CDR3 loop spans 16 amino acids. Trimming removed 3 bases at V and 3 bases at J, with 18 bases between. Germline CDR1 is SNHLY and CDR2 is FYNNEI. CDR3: CASSDPTGTGNYEQYF. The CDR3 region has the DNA TGTGCCAGCAGTGACCCAACGGGTACGGGTAACTACGAGCAGTACTTC.

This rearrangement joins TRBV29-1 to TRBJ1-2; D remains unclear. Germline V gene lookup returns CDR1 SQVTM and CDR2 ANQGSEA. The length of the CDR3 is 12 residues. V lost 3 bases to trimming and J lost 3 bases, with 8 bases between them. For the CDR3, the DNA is TGCAGCGTTGATCATGGGTACTATGGCTACACCTTC. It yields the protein CSVDHGYYGYTF.

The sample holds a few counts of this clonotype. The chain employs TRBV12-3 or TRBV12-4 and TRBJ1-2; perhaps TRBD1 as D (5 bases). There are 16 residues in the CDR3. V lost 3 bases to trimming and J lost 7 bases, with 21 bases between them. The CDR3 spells CASSLRGAGFGSGYTF. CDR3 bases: TGTGCCAGCAGTTTGAGGGGAGCAGGGTTTGGTTCTGGCTACACCTTC.

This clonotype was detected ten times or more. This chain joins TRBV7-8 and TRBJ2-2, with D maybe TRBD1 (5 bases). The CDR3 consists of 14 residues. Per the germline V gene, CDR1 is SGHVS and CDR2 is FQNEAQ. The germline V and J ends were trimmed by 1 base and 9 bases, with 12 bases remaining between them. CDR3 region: CASSLGQGVRELFF. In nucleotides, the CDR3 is TGTGCCAGCAGCTTAGGGCAGGGTGTGCGGGAGCTGTTTTTT.

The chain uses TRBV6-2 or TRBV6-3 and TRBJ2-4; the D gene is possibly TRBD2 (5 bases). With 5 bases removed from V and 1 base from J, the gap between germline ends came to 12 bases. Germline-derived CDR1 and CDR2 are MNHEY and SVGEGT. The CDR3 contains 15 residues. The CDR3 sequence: CASSPPAVAKNIQYF. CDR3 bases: TGTGCCAGCAGTCCCCCAGCGGTGGCCAAAAACATTCAGTACTTC.

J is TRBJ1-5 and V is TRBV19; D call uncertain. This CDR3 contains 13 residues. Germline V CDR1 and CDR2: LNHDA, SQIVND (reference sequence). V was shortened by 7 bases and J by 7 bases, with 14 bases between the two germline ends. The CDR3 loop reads CASILGVEQPQHF. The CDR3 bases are TGTGCCAGTATTCTTGGGGTTGAGCAGCCCCAGCATTTT.

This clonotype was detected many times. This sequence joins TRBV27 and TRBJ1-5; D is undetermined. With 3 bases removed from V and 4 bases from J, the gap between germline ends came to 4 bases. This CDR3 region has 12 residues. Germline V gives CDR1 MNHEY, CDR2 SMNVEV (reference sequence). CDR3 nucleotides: TGTGCCAGCAGTTTCCCGAATCAGCCCCAGCATTTT. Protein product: CASSFPNQPQHF.

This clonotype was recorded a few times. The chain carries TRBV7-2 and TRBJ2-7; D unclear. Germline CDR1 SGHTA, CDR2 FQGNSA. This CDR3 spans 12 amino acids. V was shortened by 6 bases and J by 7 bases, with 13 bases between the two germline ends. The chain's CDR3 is CASSSGPGEQYF. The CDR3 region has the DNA TGTGCCAGCAGTTCAGGCCCCGGGGAGCAGTACTTC.

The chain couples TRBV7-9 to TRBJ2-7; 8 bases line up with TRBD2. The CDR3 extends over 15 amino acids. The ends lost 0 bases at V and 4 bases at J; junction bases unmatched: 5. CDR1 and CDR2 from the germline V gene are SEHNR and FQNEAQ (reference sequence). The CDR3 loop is CASSLALGGGYEQYF. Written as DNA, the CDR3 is TGTGCCAGCAGCTTAGCACTCGGGGGGGGGTACGAGCAGTACTTC.

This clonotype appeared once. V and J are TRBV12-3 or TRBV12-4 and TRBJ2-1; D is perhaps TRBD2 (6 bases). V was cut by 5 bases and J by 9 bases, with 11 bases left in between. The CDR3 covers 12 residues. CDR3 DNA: TGTGCCAGCAGTGGCTCGGGGGTTGAGCAGTTCTTC. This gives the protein CASSGSGVEQFF.

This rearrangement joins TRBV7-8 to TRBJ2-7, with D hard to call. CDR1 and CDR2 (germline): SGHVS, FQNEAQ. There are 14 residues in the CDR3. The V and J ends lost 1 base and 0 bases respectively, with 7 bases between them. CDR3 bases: TGTGCCAGCAGCTTAGACTTCAGCTCCTACGAGCAGTACTTC. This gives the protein CASSLDFSSYEQYF.

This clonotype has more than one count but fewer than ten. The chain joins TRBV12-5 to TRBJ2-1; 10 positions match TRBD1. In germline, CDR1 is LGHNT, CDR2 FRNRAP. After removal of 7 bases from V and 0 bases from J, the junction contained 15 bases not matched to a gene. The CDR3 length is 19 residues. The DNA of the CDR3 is TGTGCTAGTGCCGGACAGGGGGTAGGAGGCCCCCGCTCCTACAATGAGCAGTTCTTC. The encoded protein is CASAGQGVGGPRSYNEQFF.

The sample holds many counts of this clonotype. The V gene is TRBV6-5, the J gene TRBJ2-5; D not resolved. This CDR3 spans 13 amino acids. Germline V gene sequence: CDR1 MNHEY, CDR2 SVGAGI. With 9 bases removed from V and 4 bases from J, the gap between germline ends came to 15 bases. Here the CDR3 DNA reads TGTGCCAGTCTGAAAAGCCTGGGAGAGACCCAGTACTTC. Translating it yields CASLKSLGETQYF.

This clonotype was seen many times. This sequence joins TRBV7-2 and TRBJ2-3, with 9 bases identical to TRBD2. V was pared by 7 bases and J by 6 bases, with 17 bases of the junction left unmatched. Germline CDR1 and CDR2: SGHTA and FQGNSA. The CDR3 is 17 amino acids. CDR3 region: CASTSLWSSGRPDTQYF. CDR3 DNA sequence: TGTGCCAGCACCTCCCTTTGGTCCAGCGGGAGGCCGGATACGCAGTATTTT. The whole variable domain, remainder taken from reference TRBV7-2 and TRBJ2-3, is GAGVSQSPSNKVTEKGKDVELRCDPISGHTALYWYRQSLGQGLEFLIYFQGNSAPDKSGLPSDRFSAERTGGSVSTLTIQRTQQEDSAVYLCASTSLWSSGRPDTQYFGPGTRLTVL.

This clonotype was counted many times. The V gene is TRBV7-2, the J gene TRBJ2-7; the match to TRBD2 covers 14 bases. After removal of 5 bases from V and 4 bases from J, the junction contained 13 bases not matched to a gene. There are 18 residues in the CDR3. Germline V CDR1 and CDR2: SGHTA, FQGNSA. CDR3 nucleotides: TGTGCCAGCAGCCATAACGGGACTAGCGGGAGAAGTCGGTACGAGCAGTACTTC. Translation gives CASSHNGTSGRSRYEQYF.

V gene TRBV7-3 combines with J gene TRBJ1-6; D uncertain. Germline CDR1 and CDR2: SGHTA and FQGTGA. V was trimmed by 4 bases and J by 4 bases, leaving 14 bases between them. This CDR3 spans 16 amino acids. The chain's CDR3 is CASSSRPKAYNSPLHF. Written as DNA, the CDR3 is TGTGCCAGCAGCTCCCGGCCCAAGGCTTATAATTCACCCCTCCACTTT.

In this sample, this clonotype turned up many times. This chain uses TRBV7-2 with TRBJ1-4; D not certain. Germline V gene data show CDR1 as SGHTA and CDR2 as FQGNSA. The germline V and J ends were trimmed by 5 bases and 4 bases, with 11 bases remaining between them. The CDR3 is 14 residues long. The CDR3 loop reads CASSLDNVNEKLFF. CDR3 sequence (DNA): TGTGCCAGCAGCCTCGACAACGTTAATGAAAAACTGTTTTTT.

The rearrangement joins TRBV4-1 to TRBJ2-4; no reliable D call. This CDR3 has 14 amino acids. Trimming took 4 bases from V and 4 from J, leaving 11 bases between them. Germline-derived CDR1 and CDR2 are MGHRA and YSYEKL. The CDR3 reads CASSPPTGKNIQYF. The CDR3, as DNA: TGCGCCAGCAGCCCTCCGACCGGAAAAAACATTCAGTACTTC.